The rows below give T cell receptor beta chains drawn from one sample of a study of T-cell memory formation after mild COVID-19. TCRdb fed the 5' RACE reads into MiXCR, producing one record per CDR3 protein. The sample shows 400,000 or so distinct CDR3 sequences, 20% of them seen only once. The sample comprised PBMCs or a T cell subset sorted from them (not recorded which). The source is an adult woman who had mild COVID-19 (a few samples of this study predate the infection). Cell type and time point are not known. CDR3s include the opening cysteine and the closing phenylalanine or tryptophan. Each record gives: clone size, D gene, V gene, J gene, CDR3 DNA, CDR3 protein. The D gene is left open where the match is weak. Not all rows give a size; the values are once, few, many and, for expanded clones, a class.

size: .; D: TRBD1; V: TRBV6-5; J: TRBJ2-7; DNA: TGTGCCAGCAGCTCTACTACAGGGGCCGCTTCGACATGGGAGCAGTACTTC; CDR3: CASSSTTGAASTWEQYF
size: .; D: .; V: TRBV24-1; J: TRBJ2-2; DNA: TGTGCCACCAGTGATTTGTGGCAGGCGCGCACCGGGGAGCTGTTTTTT; CDR3: CATSDLWQARTGELFF
size: few; D: .; V: TRBV7-9; J: TRBJ2-3; DNA: TGTGCCAGCAGCCGCCGAGCGGTGACAGATACGCAGTATTTT; CDR3: CASSRRAVTDTQYF
size: few; D: .; V: TRBV7-9; J: TRBJ2-6; DNA: TGTGCCAGCAGCTTATACAGGGCTGGGGCCAACGTCCTGACTTTC; CDR3: CASSLYRAGANVLTF
size: .; D: .; V: TRBV20-1; J: TRBJ2-1; DNA: TGCAGTGCTAGTGAAAACATGAAAAACAATGAGCAGTTCTTC; CDR3: CSASENMKNNEQFF
size: .; D: TRBD1; V: TRBV20-1; J: TRBJ1-2; DNA: TGCAGTGCTACCCCAGACAGGGGGCCAGGCTATGGCTACACCTTC; CDR3: CSATPDRGPGYGYTF
size: many; D: .; V: TRBV5-4; J: TRBJ2-2; DNA: TGTGCCAGCAGCGCAGGAACAACGAACACCGGGGAGCTGTTTTTT; CDR3: CASSAGTTNTGELFF
size: .; D: .; V: TRBV6-1; J: TRBJ2-7; DNA: TGTGCCAGCAGTGAAGGGTCTTGGGACCCAGCCTACGAGCAGTACTTC; CDR3: CASSEGSWDPAYEQYF
size: .; D: TRBD1; V: TRBV7-9; J: TRBJ2-7; DNA: TGTGCCAGCAGCTTTGAAGGGGGCAGGTACGAGCAGTACTTC; CDR3: CASSFEGGRYEQYF
size: .; D: .; V: TRBV27; J: TRBJ2-1; DNA: TGTGCCAGCCGAAATCTCGGGACGGATATTAATGAGCAGTTCTTC; CDR3: CASRNLGTDINEQFF
size: .; D: .; V: TRBV12-3/TRBV12-4; J: TRBJ2-3; DNA: TGTGCCAGCAGACCTGACCCCCCAGATACGCAGTATTTT; CDR3: CASRPDPPDTQYF
size: .; D: TRBD2; V: TRBV2; J: TRBJ2-1; DNA: TGTGCCAGCATTCCGGGACTAGCGGGGTACAATGAGCAGTTCTTC; CDR3: CASIPGLAGYNEQFF
size: .; D: TRBD2; V: TRBV20-1; J: TRBJ2-3; DNA: TGCAGTGCTCCACGACTAGCGGGGGGCACAGATACGCAGTATTTT; CDR3: CSAPRLAGGTDTQYF
size: few; D: TRBD1; V: TRBV7-8; J: TRBJ2-7; DNA: TGTGCCAGCAGCTTAGGTACAGGGGGTTTAGAGTCCTACGAGCAGTACTTC; CDR3: CASSLGTGGLESYEQYF
size: few; D: .; V: TRBV24-1; J: TRBJ2-1; DNA: TGTGCCACCAGTGATTTCCATTACAATGAGCAGTTCTTC; CDR3: CATSDFHYNEQFF
size: few; D: TRBD1; V: TRBV13; J: TRBJ1-5; DNA: TGTGCCAGCAGCTCTCGACAGGGGGCGAAAGGTCAGCCCCAGCATTTT; CDR3: CASSSRQGAKGQPQHF
size: few; D: TRBD1; V: TRBV6-2/TRBV6-3; J: TRBJ1-4; DNA: TGTGCCAGCAGACAACAGGGGACGGGAAAAAAACTGTTTTTT; CDR3: CASRQQGTGKKLFF
size: few; D: TRBD2; V: TRBV7-2; J: TRBJ2-1; DNA: TGTGCCAGCAGCTACCTTGGGGTAGCGGGAGCGGATGAGCAGTTCTTC; CDR3: CASSYLGVAGADEQFF
size: .; D: .; V: TRBV7-3; J: TRBJ2-1; DNA: TGTGCCAGCAGCCCGGACGGAGCCTACAATGAGCAGTTCTTC; CDR3: CASSPDGAYNEQFF
size: .; D: .; V: TRBV3-1; J: TRBJ1-3; DNA: TGTGCCAGCAGCCACCGAGGGGGTTCGGGAAACACCATATATTTT; CDR3: CASSHRGGSGNTIYF
size: .; D: .; V: TRBV7-8; J: TRBJ2-5; DNA: TGTGCCAGCAGCGGTCCCGGGACTGTGTACCAAGAGACCCAGTACTTC; CDR3: CASSGPGTVYQETQYF
size: few; D: .; V: TRBV18; J: TRBJ2-7; DNA: TGTGCCAGCTCACCCCAAGCAGGAGCTGCCGACGAGCAGTACTTC; CDR3: CASSPQAGAADEQYF
size: .; D: TRBD2; V: TRBV29-1; J: TRBJ2-7; DNA: TGCAGCGTTGTAGCGGGAGGGGTCTCCTACGAGCAGTACTTC; CDR3: CSVVAGGVSYEQYF
size: few; D: TRBD1; V: TRBV30; J: TRBJ2-7; DNA: TGTGCCCACGGGACAGGGACCTACGAGCAGTACTTC; CDR3: CAHGTGTYEQYF
size: many; D: .; V: TRBV7-6; J: TRBJ2-3; DNA: TGTGCCAGCAGCTTGATCAGCACAGATACGCAGTATTTT; CDR3: CASSLISTDTQYF
size: many; D: .; V: TRBV30; J: TRBJ1-1; DNA: TGTGCCTGGAGTGAAGAGGGGCTCACTGAAGCTTTCTTT; CDR3: CAWSEEGLTEAFF
size: .; D: .; V: TRBV19; J: TRBJ2-7; DNA: TGTGCCAGTAGTATGGGGCACCTGAGCTCCTACGAGCAGTACTTC; CDR3: CASSMGHLSSYEQYF
size: few; D: .; V: TRBV5-6; J: TRBJ1-2; DNA: TGTGCCAGCAGCTTGCTCGGAAATGGCTACACCTTC; CDR3: CASSLLGNGYTF
size: .; D: TRBD1; V: TRBV5-1; J: TRBJ2-7; DNA: TGCGCCAGCAGCTTGAAGGGGGCCCCCTACGAGCAGTACTTC; CDR3: CASSLKGAPYEQYF
size: .; D: .; V: TRBV18; J: TRBJ1-1; DNA: TGTGCCAGCACTCAGGGGCGGAACACTGAAGCTTTCTTT; CDR3: CASTQGRNTEAFF
size: few; D: .; V: TRBV9; J: TRBJ2-7; DNA: TGTGCCAGCAGCGTAGCGTCGGGTGTATCGGAGTACGAGCAGTACTTC; CDR3: CASSVASGVSEYEQYF